This T cell receptor (beta chain) was retrieved from a study of regulatory T cells in long-lasting Graves disease. Many counts were recorded for this clonotype. Documented time point: newly diagnosed GD, antithyroid drugs for less than 3 months. TCR sequences were obtained from RNA taken from PBMCs. Arm-PCR of CDR3 regions and iRepertoire HTBI primers were the basis on which TCR beta libraries were built. TCRdb analysed the multiplex PCR reads with MiXCR anew, one entry per CDR3 protein. The sample records roughly 560,000 distinct CDR3 sequences, roughly 16% being singletons. CDR3 length: 15 amino acids. Trimming at V came to 5 bases and at J to 6 bases, leaving 3 bases not matched to a gene. These sequences were also reported in another study, on T cells in Graves' hyperthyroidism and ophthalmopathy. That source adds: Initially, a first-round RT-PCR of the TCR CDR3 employed the HTBI primer set.

V usage is TRBV12-3 or TRBV12-4 and J usage is TRBJ1-6, with 11 bases that match TRBD1. Sequenced material: peripheral blood mononuclear cells (PBMCs), taken at new diagnosis, from a patient treated with antithyroid drugs. The TCR was taken from a woman aged 35-65 years with Graves disease. DNA of the CDR3: TGTGCCAGCAGTACAGGGACAGGGGGTAATTCACCCCTCCACTTT. It codes for CASSTGTGGNSPLHF.